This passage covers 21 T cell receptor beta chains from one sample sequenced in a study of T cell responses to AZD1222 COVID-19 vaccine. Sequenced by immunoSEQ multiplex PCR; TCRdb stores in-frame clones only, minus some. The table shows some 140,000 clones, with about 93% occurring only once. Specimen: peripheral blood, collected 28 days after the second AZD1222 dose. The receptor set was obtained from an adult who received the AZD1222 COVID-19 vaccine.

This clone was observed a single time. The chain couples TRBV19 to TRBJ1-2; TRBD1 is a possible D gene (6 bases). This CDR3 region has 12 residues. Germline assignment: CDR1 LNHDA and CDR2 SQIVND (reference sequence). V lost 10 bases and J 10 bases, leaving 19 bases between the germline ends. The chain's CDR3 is CATTTGNLYYTF. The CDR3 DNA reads TGTGCCACTACCACAGGGAATTTGTACTACACCTTC.

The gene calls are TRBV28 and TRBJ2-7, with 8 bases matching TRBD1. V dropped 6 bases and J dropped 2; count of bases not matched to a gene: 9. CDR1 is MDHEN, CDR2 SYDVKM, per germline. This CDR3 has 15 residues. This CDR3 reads CASSYRGIKAYEQYF. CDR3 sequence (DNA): TGTGCCAGCAGCTACAGGGGGATAAAGGCCTACGAGCAGTACTTC.

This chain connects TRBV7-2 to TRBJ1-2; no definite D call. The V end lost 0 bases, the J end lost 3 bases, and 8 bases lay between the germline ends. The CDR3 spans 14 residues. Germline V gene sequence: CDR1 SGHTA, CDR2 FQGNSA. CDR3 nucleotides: TGTGCCAGCAGCTTAGCGTTACCCGACTATGGCTACACCTTC. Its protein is CASSLALPDYGYTF.

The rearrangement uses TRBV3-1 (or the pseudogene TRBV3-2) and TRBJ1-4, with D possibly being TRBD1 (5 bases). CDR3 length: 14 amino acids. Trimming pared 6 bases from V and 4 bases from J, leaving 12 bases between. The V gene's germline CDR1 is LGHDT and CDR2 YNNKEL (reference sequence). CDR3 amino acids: CASRTEGYNEKLFF. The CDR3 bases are TGTGCCAGCAGGACAGAGGGGTATAATGAAAAACTGTTTTTT.

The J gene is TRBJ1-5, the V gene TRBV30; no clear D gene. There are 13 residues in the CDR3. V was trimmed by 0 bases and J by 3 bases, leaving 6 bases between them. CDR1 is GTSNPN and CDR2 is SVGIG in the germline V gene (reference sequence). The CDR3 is CAWSVAINQPQHF. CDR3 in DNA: TGTGCCTGGAGTGTTGCCATCAATCAGCCCCAGCATTTT.

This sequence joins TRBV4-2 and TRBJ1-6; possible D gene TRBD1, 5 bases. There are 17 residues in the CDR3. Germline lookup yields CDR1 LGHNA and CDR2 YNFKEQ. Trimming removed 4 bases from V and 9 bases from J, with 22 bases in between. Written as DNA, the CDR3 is TGTGCCAGCAGCCGTCCCGAGGTGGGGGGTAGTAGTTCACCCCTCCACTTT. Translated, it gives CASSRPEVGGSSSPLHF.

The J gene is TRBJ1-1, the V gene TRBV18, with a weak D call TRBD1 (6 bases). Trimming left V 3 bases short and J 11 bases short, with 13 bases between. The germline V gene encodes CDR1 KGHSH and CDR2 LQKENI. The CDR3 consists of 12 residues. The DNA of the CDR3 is TGTGCCAGCTCACCGGGGGGCTTCGCGGCTTTCTTT. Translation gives CASSPGGFAAFF. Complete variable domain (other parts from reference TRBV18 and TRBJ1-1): NAGVMQNPRHLVRRRGQEARLRCSPMKGHSHVYWYRQLPEEGLKFMVYLQKENIIDESGMPKERFSAEFPKEGPSILRIQQVVRGDSAAYFCASSPGGFAAFFGQGTRLTVV.

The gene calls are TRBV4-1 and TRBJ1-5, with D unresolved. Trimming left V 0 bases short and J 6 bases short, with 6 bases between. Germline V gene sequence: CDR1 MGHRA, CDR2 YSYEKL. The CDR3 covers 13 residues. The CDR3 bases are TGCGCCAGCAGCCAAGAAGACGGTCAGCCCCAGCATTTT. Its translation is CASSQEDGQPQHF.

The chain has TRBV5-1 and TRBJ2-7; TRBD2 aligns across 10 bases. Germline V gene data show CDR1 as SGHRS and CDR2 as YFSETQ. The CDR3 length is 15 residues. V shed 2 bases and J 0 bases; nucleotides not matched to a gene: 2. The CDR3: CASSFSSGGSYEQYF. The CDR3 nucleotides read TGCGCCAGCAGCTTCTCTAGCGGGGGCTCCTACGAGCAGTACTTC.

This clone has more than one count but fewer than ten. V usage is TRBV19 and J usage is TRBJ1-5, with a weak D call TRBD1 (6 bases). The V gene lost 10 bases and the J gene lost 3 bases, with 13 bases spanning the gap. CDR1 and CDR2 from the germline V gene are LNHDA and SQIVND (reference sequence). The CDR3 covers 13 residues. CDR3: CAIGGGINQPQHF. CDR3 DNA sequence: TGTGCCATAGGGGGAGGGATCAATCAGCCCCAGCATTTT.

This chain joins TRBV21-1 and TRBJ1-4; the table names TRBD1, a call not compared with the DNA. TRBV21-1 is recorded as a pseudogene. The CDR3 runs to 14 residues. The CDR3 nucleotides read TGTGCCAGCAGCCCCGGGACAGAAAATGAAAAACTGTTTTTT. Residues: CASSPGTENEKLFF.

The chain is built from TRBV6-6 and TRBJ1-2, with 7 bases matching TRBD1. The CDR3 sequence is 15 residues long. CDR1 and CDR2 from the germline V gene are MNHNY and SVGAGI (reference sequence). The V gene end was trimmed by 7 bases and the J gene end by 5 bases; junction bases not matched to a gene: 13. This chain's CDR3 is CASKNQGDRRYGYTF. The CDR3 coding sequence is TGTGCCAGCAAAAATCAGGGGGACAGAAGATATGGCTACACCTTC.

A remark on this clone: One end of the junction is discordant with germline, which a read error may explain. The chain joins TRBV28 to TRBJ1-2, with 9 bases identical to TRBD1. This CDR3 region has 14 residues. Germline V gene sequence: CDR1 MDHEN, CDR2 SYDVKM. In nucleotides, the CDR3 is TGTGCCAGCAGTTTTAGAAATCGGGACAGGGTGGCAGTCTTC. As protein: CASSFRNRDRVAVF.

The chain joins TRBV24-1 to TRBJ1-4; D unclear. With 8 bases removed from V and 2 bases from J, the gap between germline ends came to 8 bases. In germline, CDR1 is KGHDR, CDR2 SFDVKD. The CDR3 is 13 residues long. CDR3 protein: CATKLQTNEKLFF. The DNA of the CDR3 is TGTGCCACCAAACTTCAGACTAATGAAAAACTGTTTTTT.

CDR3 sequence: CASSTLNSPLHF. CDR3 coding DNA: TGTGCCAGCAGCACATTAAATTCACCCCTCCACTTT. The J gene is TRBJ1-6, the V gene TRBV6-6; D gene ambiguous. V lost 6 bases to trimming and J lost 7 bases, with 7 bases between them. The CDR3 consists of 12 residues. Germline CDR1 MNHNY, CDR2 SVGAGI (reference sequence).

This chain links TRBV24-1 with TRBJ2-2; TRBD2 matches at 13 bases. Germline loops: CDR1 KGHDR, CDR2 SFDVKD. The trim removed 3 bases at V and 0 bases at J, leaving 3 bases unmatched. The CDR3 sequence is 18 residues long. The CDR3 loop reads CATSDPGLAGSNTGELFF. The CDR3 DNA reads TGTGCCACCAGTGATCCGGGACTAGCGGGGTCGAACACCGGGGAGCTGTTTTTT.

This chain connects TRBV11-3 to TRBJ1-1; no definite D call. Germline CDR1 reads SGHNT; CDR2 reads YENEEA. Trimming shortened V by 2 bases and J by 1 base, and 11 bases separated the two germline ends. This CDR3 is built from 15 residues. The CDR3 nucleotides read TGTGCCAGCAGCTTAAAGGTGGCAGAGAACACTGAAGCTTTCTTT. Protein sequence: CASSLKVAENTEAFF.

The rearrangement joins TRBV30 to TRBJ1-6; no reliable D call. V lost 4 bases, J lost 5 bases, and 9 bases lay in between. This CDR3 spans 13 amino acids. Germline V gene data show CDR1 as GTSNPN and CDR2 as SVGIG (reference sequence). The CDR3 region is CAWTDWHNSPLHF. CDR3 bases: TGTGCCTGGACGGACTGGCATAATTCACCCCTCCACTTT. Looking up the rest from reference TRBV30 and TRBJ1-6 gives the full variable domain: SQTIHQWPATLVQPVGSPLSLECTVEGTSNPNLYWYRQAAGRGLQLLFYSVGIGQISSEVPQNLSASRPQDRQFILSSKKLLLSDSGFYLCAWTDWHNSPLHFGNGTRLTVT.

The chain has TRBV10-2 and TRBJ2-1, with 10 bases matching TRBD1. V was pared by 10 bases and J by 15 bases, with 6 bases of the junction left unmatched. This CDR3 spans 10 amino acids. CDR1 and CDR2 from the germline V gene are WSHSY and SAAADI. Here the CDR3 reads CATGQGEMFF. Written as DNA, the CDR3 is TGCGCCACCGGACAGGGGGAGATGTTCTTC.

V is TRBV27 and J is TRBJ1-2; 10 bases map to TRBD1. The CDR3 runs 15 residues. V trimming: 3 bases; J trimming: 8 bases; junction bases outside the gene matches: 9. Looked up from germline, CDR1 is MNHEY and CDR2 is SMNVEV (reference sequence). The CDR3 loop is CASSLGQGPGVGYTF. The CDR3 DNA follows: TGTGCCAGCAGTTTGGGACAGGGGCCGGGGGTAGGCTACACCTTC.

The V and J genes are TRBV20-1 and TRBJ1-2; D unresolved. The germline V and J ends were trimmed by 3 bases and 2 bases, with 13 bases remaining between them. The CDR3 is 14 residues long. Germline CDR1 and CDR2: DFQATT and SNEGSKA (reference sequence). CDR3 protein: CSASPPNDNYGYTF. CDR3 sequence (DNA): TGCAGTGCTAGTCCCCCGAACGACAACTATGGCTACACCTTC.